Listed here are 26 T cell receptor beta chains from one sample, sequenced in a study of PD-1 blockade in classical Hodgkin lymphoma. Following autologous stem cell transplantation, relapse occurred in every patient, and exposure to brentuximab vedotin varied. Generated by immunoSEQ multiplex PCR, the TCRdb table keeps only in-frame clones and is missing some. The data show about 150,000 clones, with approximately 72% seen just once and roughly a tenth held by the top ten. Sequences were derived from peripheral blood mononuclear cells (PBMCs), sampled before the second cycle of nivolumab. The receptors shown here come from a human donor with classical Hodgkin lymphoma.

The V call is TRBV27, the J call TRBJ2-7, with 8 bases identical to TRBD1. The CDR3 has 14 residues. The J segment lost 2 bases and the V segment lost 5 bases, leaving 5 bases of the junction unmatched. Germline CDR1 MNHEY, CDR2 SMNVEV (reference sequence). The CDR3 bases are TGTGCCAGCAGTCCCGGACAGGGCCCCTACGAGCAGTACTTC. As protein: CASSPGQGPYEQYF.

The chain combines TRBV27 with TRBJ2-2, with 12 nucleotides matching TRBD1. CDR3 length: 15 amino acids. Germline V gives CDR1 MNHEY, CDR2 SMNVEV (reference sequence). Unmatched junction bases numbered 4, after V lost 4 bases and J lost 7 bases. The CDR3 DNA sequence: TGTGCCAGCAGTTCGGGACAGGGGGCTGACGGGGAGCTGTTTTTT. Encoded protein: CASSSGQGADGELFF.

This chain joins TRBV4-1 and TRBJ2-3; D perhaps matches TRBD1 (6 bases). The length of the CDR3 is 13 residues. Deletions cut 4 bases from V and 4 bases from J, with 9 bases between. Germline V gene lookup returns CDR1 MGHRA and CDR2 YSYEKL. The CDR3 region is CASSRPGADTQYF. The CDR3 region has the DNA TGCGCCAGCAGCCGGCCAGGGGCAGATACGCAGTATTTT.

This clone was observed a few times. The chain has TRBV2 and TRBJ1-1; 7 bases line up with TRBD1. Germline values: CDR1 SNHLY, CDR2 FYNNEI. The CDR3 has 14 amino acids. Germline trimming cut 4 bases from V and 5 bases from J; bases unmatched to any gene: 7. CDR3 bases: TGTGCCAGCAGTGGGAGGGGGCGATCGACTGAAGCTTTCTTT. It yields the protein CASSGRGRSTEAFF. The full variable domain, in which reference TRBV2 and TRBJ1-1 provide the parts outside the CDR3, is EPEVTQTPSHQVTQMGQEVILRCVPISNHLYFYWYRQILGQKVEFLVSFYNNEISEKSEIFDDQFSVERPDGSNFTLKIRSTKLEDSAMYFCASSGRGRSTEAFFGQGTRLTVV.

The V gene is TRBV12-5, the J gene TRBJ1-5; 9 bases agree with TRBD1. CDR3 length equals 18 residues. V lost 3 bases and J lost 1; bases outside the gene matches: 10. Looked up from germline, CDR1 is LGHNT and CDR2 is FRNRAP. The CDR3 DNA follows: TGTGCTAGTGGTTTTACACAGGGGGCCCTGGAAAGCAATCAGCCCCAGCATTTT. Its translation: CASGFTQGALESNQPQHF. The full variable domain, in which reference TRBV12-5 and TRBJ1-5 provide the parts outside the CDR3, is DARVTQTPRHKVTEMGQEVTMRCQPILGHNTVFWYRQTMMQGLELLAYFRNRAPLDDSGMPKDRFSAEMPDATLATLKIQPSEPRDSAVYFCASGFTQGALESNQPQHFGDGTRLSIL.

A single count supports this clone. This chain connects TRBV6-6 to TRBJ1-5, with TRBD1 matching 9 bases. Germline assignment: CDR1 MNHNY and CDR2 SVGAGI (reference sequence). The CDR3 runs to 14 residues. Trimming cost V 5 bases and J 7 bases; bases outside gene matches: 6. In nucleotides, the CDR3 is TGTGCCAGCAGTCCCGGGACAGGGCGCCAGCCCCAGCATTTT. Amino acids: CASSPGTGRQPQHF.

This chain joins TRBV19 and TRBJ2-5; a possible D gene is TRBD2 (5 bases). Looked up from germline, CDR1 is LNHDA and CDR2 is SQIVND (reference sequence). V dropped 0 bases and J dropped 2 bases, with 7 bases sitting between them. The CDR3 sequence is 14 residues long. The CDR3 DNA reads TGTGCCAGTAGTATAGACCGGGAACAAGAGACCCAGTACTTC. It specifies CASSIDREQETQYF.

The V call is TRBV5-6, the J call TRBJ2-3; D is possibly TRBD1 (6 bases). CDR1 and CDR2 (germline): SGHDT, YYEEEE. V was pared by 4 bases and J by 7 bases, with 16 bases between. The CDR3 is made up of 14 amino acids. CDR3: CASSHQGYENTQYF. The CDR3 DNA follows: TGTGCCAGCAGCCACCAGGGGTACGAAAATACGCAGTATTTT.

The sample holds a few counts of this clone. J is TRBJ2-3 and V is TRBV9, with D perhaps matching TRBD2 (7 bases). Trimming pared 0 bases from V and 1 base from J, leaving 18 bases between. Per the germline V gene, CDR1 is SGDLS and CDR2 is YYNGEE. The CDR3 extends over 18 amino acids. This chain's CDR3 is CASSVDVGGPWGTDTQYF. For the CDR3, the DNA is TGTGCCAGCAGCGTAGACGTGGGGGGGCCGTGGGGCACAGATACGCAGTATTTT.

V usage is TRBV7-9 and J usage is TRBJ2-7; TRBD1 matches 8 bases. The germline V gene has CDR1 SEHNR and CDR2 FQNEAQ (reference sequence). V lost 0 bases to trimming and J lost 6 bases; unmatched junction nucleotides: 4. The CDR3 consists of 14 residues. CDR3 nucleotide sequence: TGTGCCAGCAGCTTAGCGAGGACAGGGACCGAGCAGTACTTC. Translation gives CASSLARTGTEQYF.

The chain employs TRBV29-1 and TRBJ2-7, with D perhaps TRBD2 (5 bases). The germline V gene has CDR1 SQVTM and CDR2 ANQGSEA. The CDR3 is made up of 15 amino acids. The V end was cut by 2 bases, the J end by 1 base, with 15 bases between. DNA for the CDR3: TGCAGCGTTGAATTTGGGCGAGAGGGTTCCTACGAGCAGTACTTC. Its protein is CSVEFGREGSYEQYF.

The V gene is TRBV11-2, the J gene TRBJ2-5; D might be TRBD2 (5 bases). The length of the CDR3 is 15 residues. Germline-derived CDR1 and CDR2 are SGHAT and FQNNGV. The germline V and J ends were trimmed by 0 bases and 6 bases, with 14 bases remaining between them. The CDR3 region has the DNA TGTGCCAGCAGCTTAGAACTGTCGGGGTCGCAGACCCAGTACTTC. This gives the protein CASSLELSGSQTQYF.

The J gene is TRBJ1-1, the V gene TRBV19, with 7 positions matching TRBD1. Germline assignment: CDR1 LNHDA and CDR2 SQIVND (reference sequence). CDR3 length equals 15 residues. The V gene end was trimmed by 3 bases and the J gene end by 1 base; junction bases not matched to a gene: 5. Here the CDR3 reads CASSMDRTSNTEAFF. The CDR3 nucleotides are TGTGCCAGTAGTATGGACAGGACTTCGAACACTGAAGCTTTCTTT.

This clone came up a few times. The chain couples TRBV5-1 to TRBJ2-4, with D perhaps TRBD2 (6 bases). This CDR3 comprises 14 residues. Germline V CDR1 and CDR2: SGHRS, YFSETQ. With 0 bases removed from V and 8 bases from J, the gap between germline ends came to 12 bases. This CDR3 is CASSLALGGDIQYF. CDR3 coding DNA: TGCGCCAGCAGCTTGGCCTTGGGAGGAGACATTCAGTACTTC.

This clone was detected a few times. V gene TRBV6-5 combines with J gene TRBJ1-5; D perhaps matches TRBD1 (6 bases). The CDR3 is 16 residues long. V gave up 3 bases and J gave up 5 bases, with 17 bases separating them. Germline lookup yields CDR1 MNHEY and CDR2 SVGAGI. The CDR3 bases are TGTGCCAGCAGTTATTCCCCCGGGACACCTGATCAGCCCCAGCATTTT. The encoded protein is CASSYSPGTPDQPQHF.

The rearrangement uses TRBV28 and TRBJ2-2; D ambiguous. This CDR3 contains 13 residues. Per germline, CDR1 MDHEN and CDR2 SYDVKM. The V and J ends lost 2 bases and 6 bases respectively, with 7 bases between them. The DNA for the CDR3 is TGTGCCAGCAGTTTAGGAGAGCCCGGGGAGCTGTTTTTT. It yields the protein CASSLGEPGELFF.

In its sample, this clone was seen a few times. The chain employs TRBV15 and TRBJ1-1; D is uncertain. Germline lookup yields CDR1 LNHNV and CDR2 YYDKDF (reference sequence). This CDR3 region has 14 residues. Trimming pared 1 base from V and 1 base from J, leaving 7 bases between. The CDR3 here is CATSRGYGNTEAFF. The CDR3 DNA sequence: TGTGCCACCAGCAGAGGTTATGGGAACACTGAAGCTTTCTTT. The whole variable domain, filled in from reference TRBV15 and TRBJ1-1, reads DAMVIQNPRYQVTQFGKPVTLSCSQTLNHNVMYWYQQKSSQAPKLLFHYYDKDFNNEADTPDNFQSRRPNTSFCFLDIRSPGLGDTAMYLCATSRGYGNTEAFFGQGTRLTVV.

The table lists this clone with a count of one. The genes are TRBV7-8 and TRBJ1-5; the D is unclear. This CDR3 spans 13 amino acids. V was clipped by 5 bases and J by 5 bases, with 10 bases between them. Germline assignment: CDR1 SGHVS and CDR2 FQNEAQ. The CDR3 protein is CASSPFRDQPQHF. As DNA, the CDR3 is TGTGCCAGCAGCCCATTCAGAGATCAGCCCCAGCATTTT.

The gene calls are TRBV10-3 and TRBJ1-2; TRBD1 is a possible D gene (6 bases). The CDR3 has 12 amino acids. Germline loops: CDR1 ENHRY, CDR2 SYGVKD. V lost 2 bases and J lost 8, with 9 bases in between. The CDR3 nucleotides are TGTGCCATCAGTGAGCCCAGGGGAGGCTACACCTTC. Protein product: CAISEPRGGYTF.

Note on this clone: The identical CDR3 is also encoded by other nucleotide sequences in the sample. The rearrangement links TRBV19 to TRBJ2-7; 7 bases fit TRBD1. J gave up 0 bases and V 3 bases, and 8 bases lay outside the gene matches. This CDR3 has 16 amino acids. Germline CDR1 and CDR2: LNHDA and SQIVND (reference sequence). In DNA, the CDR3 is TGTGCCAGTAGTATTCGGTGGCAGGGGGTCTCCTACGAGCAGTACTTC. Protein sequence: CASSIRWQGVSYEQYF.

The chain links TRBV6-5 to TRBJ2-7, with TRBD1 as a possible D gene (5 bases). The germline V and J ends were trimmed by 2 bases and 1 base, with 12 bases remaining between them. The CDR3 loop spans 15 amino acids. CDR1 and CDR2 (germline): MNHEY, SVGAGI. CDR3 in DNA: TGTGCCAGCAGTTACAGGGTCCAGGGATCCTACGAGCAGTACTTC. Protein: CASSYRVQGSYEQYF.

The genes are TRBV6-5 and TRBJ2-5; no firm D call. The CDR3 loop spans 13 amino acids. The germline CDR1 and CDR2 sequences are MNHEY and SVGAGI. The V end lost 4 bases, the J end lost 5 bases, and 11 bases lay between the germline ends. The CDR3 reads CASSSTVQETQYF. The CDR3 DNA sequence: TGTGCCAGCAGTTCGACTGTCCAGGAGACCCAGTACTTC.

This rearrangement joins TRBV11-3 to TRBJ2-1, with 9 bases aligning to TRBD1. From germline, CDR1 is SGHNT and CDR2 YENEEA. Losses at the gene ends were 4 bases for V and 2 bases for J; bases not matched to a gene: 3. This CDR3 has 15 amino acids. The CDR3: CASSSGQGAYNEQFF. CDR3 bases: TGTGCCAGCAGCTCGGGACAGGGAGCCTACAATGAGCAGTTCTTC.

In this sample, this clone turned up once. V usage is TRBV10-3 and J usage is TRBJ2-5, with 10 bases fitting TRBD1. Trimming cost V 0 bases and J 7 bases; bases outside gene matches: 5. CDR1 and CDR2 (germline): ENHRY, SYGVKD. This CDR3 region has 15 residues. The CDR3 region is CAISESTGGKGTQYF. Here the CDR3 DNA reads TGTGCCATCAGTGAGTCGACAGGGGGCAAGGGGACCCAGTACTTC.

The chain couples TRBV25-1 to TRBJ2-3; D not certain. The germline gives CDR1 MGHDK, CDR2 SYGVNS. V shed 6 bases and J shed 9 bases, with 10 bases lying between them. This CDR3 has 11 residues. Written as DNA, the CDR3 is TGTGCCAGCAGCTTACAGCAAACGCAGTATTTT. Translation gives CASSLQQTQYF.

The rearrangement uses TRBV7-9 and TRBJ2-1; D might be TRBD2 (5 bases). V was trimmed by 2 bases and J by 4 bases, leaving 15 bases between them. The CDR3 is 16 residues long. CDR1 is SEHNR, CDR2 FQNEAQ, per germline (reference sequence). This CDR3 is CASSLRSASLYNEQFF. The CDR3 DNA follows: TGTGCCAGCAGCTTAAGATCGGCTAGCCTTTACAATGAGCAGTTCTTC.